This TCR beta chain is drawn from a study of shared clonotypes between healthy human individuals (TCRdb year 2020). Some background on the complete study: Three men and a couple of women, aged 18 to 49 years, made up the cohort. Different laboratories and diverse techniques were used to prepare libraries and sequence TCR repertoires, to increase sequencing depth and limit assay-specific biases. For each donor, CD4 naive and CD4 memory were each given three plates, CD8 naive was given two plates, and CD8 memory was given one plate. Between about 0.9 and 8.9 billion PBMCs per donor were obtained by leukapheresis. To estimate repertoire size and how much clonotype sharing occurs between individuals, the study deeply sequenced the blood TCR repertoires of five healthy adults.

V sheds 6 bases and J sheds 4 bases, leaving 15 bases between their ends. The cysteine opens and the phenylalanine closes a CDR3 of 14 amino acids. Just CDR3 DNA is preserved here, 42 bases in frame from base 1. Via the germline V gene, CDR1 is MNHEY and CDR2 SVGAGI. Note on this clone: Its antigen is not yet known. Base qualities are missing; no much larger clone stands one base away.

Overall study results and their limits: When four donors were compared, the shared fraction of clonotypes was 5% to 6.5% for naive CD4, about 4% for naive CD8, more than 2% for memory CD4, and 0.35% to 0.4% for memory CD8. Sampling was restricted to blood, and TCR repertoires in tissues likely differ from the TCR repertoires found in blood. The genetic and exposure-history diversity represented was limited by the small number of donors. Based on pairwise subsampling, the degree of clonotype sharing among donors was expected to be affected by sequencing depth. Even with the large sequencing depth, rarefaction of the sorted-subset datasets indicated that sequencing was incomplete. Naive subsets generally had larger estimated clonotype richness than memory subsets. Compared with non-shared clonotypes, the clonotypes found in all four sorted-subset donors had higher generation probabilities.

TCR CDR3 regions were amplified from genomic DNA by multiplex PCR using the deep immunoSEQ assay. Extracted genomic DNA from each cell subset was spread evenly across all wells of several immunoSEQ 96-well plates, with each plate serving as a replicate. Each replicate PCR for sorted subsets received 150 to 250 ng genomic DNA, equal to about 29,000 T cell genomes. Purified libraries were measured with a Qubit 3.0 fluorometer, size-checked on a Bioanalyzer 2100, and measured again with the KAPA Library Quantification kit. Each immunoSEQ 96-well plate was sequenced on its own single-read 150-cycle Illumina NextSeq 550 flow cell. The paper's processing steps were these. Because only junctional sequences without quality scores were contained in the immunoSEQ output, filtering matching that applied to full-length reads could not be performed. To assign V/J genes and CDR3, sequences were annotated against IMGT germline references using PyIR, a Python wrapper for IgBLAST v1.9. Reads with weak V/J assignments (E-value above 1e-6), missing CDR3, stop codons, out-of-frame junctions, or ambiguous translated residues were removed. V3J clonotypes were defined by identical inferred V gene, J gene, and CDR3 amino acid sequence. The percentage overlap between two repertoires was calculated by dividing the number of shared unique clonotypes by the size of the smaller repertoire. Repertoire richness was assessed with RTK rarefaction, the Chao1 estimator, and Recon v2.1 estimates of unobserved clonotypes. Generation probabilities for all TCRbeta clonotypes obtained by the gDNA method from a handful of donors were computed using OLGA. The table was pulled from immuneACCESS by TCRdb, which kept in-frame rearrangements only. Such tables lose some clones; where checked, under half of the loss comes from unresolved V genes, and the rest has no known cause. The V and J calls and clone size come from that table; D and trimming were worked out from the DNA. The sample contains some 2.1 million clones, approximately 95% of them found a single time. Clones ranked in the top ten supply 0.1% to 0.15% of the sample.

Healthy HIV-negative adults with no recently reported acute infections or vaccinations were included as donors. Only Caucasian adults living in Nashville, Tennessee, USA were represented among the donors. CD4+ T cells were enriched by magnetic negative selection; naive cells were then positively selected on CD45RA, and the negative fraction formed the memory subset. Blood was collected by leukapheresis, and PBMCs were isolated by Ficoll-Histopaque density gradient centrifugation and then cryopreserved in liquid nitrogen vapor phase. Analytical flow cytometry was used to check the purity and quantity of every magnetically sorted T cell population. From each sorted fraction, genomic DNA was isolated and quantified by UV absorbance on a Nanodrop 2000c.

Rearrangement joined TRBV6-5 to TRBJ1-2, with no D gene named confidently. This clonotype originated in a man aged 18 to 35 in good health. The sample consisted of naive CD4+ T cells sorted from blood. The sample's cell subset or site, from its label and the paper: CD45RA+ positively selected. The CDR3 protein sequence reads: CASRSRDPSYGYTF. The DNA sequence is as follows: TGTGCCAGCAGATCCCGGGATCCGAGCTATGGCTACACCTTC.